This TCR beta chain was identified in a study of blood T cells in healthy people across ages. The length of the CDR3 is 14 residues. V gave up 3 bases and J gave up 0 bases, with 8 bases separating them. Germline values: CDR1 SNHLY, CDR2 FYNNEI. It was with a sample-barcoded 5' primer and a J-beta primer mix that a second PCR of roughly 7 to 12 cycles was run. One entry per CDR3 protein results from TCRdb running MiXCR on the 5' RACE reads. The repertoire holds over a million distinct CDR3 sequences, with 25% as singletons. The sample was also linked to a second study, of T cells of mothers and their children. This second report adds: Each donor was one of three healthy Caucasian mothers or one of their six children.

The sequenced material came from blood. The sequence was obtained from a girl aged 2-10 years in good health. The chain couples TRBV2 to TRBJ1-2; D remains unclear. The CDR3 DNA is TGTGCCAGCAGTGAGTCGTTAGCTAACTATGGCTACACCTTC. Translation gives CASSESLANYGYTF.